Sequencing of this TCR beta chain was carried out in a study of blood T cell repertoires in COVID-19. The overall study: Sources were T cells, B-cell-depleted T cells, or PBMCs; the material itself was cDNA or gDNA.

Data came from immunoSEQ multiplex PCR; TCRdb stores just in-frame clones and leaves some out. This table has about 140,000 clones, 70% to 90% appearing once. This TCR derives from a woman in her sixties with acute or convalescent COVID-19. Sequencing was performed on peripheral blood.

CDR3: CASSLAGGQTSYEQYF. The CDR3 DNA reads as TGCGCCAGCAGCTTGGCCGGGGGTCAAACCTCCTACGAGCAGTACTTC. V is TRBV5-1 and J is TRBJ2-7; D might be TRBD2 (6 bases). CDR3 length: 16 amino acids. Trimming left V 0 bases short and J 0 bases short, with 13 bases between. CDR1 is SGHRS, CDR2 YFSETQ, per germline. Combining the CDR3 with reference TRBV5-1 and TRBJ2-7 gives the whole variable domain KAGVTQTPRYLIKTRGQQVTLSCSPISGHRSVSWYQQTPGQGLQFLFEYFSETQRNKGNFPGRFSGRQFSNSRSEMNVSTLELGDSALYLCASSLAGGQTSYEQYFGPGTRLTVT.